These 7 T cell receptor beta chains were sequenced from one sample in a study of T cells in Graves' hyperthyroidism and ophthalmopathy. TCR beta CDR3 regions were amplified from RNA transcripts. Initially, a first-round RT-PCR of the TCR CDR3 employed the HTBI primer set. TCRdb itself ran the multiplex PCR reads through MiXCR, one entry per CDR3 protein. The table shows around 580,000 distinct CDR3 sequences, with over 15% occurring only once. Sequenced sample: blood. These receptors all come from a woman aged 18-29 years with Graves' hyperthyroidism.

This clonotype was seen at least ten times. DNA for the CDR3: TGTGCCAGCAGTTCACGGACTAGCGGGAGAATACACGAGCAGTACTTC. This codes for CASSSRTSGRIHEQYF. This chain uses TRBV27 with TRBJ2-7; 13 bases are shared with TRBD2. CDR1 and CDR2 (germline): MNHEY, SMNVEV (reference sequence). This CDR3 has 16 amino acids. V shed 4 bases, J shed 5 bases, and the junction held 8 bases outside the gene matches.

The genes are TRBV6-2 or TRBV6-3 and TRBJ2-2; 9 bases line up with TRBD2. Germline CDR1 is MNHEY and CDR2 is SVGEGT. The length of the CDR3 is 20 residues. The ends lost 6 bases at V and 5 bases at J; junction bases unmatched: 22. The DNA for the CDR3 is TGTGCCAGCAGACCCTGGGGTCGGAGCGGGGGGCCTGGGGTGACCGGGGAGCTGTTTTTT. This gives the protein CASRPWGRSGGPGVTGELFF.

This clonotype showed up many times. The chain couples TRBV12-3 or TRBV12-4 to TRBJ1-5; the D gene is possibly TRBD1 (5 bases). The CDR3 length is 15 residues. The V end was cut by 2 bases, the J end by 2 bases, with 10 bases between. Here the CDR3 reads CASSLKRGGNQPQHF. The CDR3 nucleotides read TGTGCCAGCAGTTTAAAAAGGGGCGGCAATCAGCCCCAGCATTTT.

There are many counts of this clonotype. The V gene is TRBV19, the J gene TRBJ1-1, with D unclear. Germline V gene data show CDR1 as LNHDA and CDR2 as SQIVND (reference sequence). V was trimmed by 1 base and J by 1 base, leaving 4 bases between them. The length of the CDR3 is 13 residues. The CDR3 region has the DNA TGTGCCAGTAGTATAGGTCAGAACACTGAAGCTTTCTTT. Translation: CASSIGQNTEAFF.

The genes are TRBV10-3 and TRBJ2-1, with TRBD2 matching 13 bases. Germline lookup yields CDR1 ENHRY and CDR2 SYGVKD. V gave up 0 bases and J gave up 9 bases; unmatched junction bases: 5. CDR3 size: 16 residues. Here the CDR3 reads CAISESGLAGSIEQFF. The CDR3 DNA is TGTGCCATCAGTGAGTCGGGACTAGCGGGATCGATTGAGCAGTTCTTC.

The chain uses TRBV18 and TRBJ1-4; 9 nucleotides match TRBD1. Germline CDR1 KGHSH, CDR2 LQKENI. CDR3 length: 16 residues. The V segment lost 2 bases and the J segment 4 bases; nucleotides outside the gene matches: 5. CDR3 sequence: CASSPVGQGFNEKLFF. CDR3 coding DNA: TGTGCCAGCTCACCAGTCGGACAGGGGTTTAATGAAAAACTGTTTTTT.

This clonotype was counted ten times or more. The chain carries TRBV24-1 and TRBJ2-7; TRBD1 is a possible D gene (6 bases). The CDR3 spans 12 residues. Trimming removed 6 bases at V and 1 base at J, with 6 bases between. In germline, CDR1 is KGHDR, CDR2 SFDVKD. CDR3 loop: CATSQGSYEQYF. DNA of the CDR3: TGTGCCACCAGTCAGGGGTCCTACGAGCAGTACTTC.